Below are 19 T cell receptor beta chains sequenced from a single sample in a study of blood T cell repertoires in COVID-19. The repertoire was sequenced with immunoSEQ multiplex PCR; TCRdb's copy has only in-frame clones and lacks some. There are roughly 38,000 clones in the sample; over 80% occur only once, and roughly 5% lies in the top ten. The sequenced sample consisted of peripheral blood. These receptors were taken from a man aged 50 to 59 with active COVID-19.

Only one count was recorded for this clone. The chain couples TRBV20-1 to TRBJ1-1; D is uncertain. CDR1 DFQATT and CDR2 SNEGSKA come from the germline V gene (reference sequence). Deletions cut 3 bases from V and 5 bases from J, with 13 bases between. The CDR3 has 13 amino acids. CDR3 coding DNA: TGCAGTGCTAGTGATCGGACGGGAACTGAAGCTTTCTTT. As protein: CSASDRTGTEAFF.

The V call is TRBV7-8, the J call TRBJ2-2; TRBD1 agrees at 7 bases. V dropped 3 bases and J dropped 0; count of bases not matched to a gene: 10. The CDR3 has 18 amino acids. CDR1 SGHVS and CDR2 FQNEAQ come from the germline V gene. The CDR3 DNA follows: TGTGCCAGCAGCTTTCCTCGAGGGACAGTACCGAACACCGGGGAGCTGTTTTTT. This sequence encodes CASSFPRGTVPNTGELFF.

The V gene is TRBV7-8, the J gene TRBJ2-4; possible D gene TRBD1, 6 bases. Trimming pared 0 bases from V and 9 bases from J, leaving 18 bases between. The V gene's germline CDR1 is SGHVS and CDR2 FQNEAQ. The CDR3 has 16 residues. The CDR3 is CASSLAGGRGRGIQYF. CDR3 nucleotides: TGTGCCAGCAGCTTAGCGGGCGGCAGGGGAAGGGGCATTCAGTACTTC.

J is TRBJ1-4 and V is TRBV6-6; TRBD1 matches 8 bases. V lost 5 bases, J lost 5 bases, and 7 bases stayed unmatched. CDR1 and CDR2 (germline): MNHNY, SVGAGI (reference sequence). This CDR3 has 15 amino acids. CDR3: CASSRQGAANEKLFF. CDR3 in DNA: TGTGCCAGCAGTCGGCAGGGGGCAGCGAATGAAAAACTGTTTTTT.

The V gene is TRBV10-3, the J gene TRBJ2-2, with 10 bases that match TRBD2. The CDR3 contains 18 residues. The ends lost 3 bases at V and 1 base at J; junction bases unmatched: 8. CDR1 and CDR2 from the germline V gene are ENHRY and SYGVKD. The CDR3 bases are TGTGCCATCAGTGATGGGGTAGCGGGGGGCGAGAACACCGGGGAGCTGTTTTTT. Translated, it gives CAISDGVAGGENTGELFF.

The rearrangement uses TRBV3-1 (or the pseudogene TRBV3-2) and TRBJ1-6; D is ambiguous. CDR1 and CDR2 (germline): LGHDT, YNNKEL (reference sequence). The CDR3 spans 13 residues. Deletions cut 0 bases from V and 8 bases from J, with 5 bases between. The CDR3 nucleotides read TGTGCCAGCAGCCAAGAAGCCTATTCACCCCTCCACTTT. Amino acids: CASSQEAYSPLHF.

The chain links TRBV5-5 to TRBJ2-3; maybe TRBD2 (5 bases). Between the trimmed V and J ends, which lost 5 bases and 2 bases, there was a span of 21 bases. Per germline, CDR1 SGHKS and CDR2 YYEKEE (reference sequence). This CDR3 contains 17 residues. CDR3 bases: TGTGCCAGCAGGTTAACCCGAGGACTCAATATCACAGATACGCAGTATTTT. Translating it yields CASRLTRGLNITDTQYF. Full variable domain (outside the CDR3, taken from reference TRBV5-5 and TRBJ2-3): DAGVTQSPTHLIKTRGQQVTLRCSPISGHKSVSWYQQVLGQGPQFIFQYYEKEERGRGNFPDRFSARQFPNYSSELNVNALLLGDSALYLCASRLTRGLNITDTQYFGPGTRLTVL.

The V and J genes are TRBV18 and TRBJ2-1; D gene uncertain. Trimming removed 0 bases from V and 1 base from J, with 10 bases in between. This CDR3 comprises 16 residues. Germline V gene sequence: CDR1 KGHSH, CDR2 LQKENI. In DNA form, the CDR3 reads TGTGCCAGCTCACCACCCCAGTTAGCTTCCTACAATGAGCAGTTCTTC. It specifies CASSPPQLASYNEQFF.

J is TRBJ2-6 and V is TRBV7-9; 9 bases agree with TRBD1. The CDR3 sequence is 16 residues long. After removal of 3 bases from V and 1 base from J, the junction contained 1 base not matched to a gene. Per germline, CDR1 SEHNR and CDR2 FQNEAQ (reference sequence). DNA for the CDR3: TGTGCCAGCAGCTTGGGACAGGGTTCTGGGGCCAACGTCCTGACTTTC. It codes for CASSLGQGSGANVLTF.

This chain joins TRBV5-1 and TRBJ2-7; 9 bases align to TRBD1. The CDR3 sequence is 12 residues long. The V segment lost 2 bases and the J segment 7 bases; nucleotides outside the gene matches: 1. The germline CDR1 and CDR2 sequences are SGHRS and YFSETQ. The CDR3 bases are TGCGCCAGCAGCTTCGGGACAGGGGAGCAGTACTTC. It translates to CASSFGTGEQYF. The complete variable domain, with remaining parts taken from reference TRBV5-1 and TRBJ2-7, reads KAGVTQTPRYLIKTRGQQVTLSCSPISGHRSVSWYQQTPGQGLQFLFEYFSETQRNKGNFPGRFSGRQFSNSRSEMNVSTLELGDSALYLCASSFGTGEQYFGPGTRLTVT.

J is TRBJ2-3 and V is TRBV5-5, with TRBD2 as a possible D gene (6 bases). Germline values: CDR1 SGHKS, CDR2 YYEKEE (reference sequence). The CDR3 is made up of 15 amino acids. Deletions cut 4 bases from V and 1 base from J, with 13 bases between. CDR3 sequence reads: CASSTGLRGTDTQYF. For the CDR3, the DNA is TGTGCCAGCAGCACGGGACTTAGGGGCACAGATACGCAGTATTTT.

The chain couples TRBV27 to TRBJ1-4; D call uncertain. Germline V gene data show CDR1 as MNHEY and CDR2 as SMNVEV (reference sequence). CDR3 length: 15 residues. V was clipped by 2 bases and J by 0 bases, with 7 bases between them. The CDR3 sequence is CASSLGGATNEKLFF. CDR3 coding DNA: TGTGCCAGCAGTTTAGGCGGTGCAACTAATGAAAAACTGTTTTTT. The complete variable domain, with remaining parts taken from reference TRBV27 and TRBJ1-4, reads EAQVTQNPRYLITVTGKKLTVTCSQNMNHEYMSWYRQDPGLGLRQIYYSMNVEVTDKGDVPEGYKVSRKEKRNFPLILESPSPNQTSLYFCASSLGGATNEKLFFGSGTQLSVL.

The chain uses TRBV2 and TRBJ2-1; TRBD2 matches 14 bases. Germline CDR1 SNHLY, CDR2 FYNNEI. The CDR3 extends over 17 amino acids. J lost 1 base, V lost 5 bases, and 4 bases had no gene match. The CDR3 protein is CASSPGLAGGSYNEQFF. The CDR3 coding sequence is TGTGCCAGCAGTCCCGGACTAGCGGGGGGATCCTACAATGAGCAGTTCTTC.

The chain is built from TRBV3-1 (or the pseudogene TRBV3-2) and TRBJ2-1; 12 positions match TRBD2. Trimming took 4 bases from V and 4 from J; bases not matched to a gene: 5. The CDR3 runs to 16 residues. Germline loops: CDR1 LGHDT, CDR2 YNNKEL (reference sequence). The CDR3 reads CASSRAGTSGYNEQFF. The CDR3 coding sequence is TGTGCCAGCAGCCGAGCCGGGACTAGCGGGTACAATGAGCAGTTCTTC.

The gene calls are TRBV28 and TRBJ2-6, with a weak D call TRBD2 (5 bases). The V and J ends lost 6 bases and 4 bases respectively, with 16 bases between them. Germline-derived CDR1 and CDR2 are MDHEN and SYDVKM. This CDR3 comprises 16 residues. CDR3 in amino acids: CASSQVVGRGANVLTF. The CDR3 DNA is TGTGCCAGCAGCCAGGTGGTGGGGAGAGGGGCCAACGTCCTGACTTTC.

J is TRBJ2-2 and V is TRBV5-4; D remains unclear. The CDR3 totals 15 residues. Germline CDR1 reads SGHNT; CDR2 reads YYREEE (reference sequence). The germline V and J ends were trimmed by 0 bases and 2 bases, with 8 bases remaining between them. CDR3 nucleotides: TGTGCCAGCAGCTTGGGGCAGATAAACACCGGGGAGCTGTTTTTT. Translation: CASSLGQINTGELFF.

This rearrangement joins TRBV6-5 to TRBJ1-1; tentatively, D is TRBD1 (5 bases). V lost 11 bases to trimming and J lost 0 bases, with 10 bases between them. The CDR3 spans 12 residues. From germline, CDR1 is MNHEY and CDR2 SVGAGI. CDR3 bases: TGTGCCTGCGGGGGGGTGAACACTGAAGCTTTCTTT. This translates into CACGGVNTEAFF.

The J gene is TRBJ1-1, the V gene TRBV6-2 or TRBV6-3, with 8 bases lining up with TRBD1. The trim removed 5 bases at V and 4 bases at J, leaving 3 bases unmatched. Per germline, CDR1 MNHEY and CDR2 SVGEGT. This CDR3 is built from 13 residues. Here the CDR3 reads CASSLGQGTEAFF. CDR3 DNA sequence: TGTGCCAGCAGTCTCGGACAGGGCACTGAAGCTTTCTTT.

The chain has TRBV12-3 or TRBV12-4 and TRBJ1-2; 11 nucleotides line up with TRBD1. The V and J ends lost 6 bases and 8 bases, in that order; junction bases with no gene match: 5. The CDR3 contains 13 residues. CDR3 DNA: TGTGCCAGCAGGGACAGGGGGCTTCACGGCTACACCTTC. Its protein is CASRDRGLHGYTF.